What follows are 26 T cell receptor beta chains derived from one specimen sequenced in a study of blood T cells in healthy people across ages (dated by TCRdb to about 2015). The method behind the library was 5' RACE. The run used an Illumina HiSeq 2500. A second PCR of roughly 7 to 12 cycles was run with a J-beta primer mix and a sample-barcoded 5' primer. Using fastp trimming at Q25 and MiXCR clonotype assembly, TCRdb reanalyzed the public sequencing data and kept in-frame beta chains. Under each unique CDR3 protein, matching rows form one entry showing the most common genes and DNA. The sample records some 1 million distinct CDR3 sequences, 40% to 50% of which are singletons. The ten top clones hold approximately 17% of the sample. The source material was blood. These receptors all come from a woman aged 60-70 years in good health.

The V and J genes are TRBV20-1 and TRBJ1-6, with D possibly TRBD1 on 5 matching bases. V was cut by 5 bases and J by 10 bases, with 15 bases left in between. The germline CDR1 and CDR2 sequences are DFQATT and SNEGSKA (reference sequence). This CDR3 has 13 residues. The DNA for the CDR3 is TGCAGTGCTCCTCAGGGAAGAGGGTCACCCCTCCACTTT. This sequence encodes CSAPQGRGSPLHF.

This chain links TRBV7-2 with TRBJ2-6; D ambiguous. The CDR3 contains 16 residues. V lost 1 base, J lost 0 bases, and 7 bases lay in between. Germline loops: CDR1 SGHTA, CDR2 FQGNSA. The CDR3 here is CASSLVRGSGANVLTF. CDR3 sequence (DNA): TGTGCCAGCAGCTTAGTCCGAGGCTCTGGGGCCAACGTCCTGACTTTC.

In its sample, this clonotype was seen a few times. The chain combines TRBV9 with TRBJ2-3; TRBD2 agrees at 8 bases. Germline V gives CDR1 SGDLS, CDR2 YYNGEE. The CDR3 runs 22 residues. J lost 1 base, V lost 0 bases, and 22 bases had no gene match. The CDR3 DNA reads TGTGCCAGCAGCGTAGCCACCTACGGGTGGGGCGGGAGGAAACTGGGCACAGATACGCAGTATTTT. Translating it yields CASSVATYGWGGRKLGTDTQYF.

This chain links TRBV5-4 with TRBJ2-4; 9 bases match TRBD1. TRBJ2-7 matches the DNA end more closely, so the J call is doubtful. The CDR3 has 15 amino acids. CDR1 is SGHNT and CDR2 is YYREEE in the germline V gene (reference sequence). The CDR3 nucleotides are TGTGCCAGCAGTTCCCCCCGGGACAGGGCCTACGAGCAGTACTTC. It yields the protein CASSSPRDRAYEQYF.

A few counts support this clonotype. The chain is built from TRBV6-6 and TRBJ2-7; the match to TRBD1 covers 8 bases. CDR3 size: 16 residues. CDR1 is MNHNY, CDR2 SVGAGI, per germline (reference sequence). V shed 6 bases, J shed 2 bases, and the junction held 12 bases outside the gene matches. The CDR3 loop is CASSRPTTGAAYEQYF. DNA for the CDR3: TGTGCCAGCAGCCGCCCTACGACAGGGGCTGCCTACGAGCAGTACTTC.

This clonotype was detected only once. The V and J genes are TRBV19 and TRBJ2-1, with TRBD2 identical over 8 bases. The end of the DNA fits TRBJ2-7 better, so the J call may be wrong. The CDR3 totals 15 residues. Germline values: CDR1 LNHDA, CDR2 SQIVND (reference sequence). The CDR3 region is CASSIGTSVLNEQYF. The CDR3 DNA is TGTGCCAGTAGTATCGGGACTAGTGTACTCAATGAGCAGTACTTC.

This chain connects TRBV5-1 to TRBJ2-4; D ambiguous. Germline V gene lookup returns CDR1 SGHRS and CDR2 YFSETQ. The CDR3 runs to 14 residues. The germline V and J ends were trimmed by 0 bases and 9 bases, with 13 bases remaining between them. In DNA form, the CDR3 reads TGCGCCAGCAGCTTGGCGGGTGATGGTGGCATTCAGTACTTC. Translating gives CASSLAGDGGIQYF.

The chain recombines TRBV20-1 with TRBJ1-2, with D possibly TRBD1 on 5 matching bases. CDR3 size: 14 residues. The germline CDR1 and CDR2 sequences are DFQATT and SNEGSKA (reference sequence). Between the trimmed V and J ends, which lost 5 bases and 1 base, there was a span of 14 bases. CDR3 DNA sequence: TGCAGTGCTGAAACCCGGGACGGTAACTATGGCTACACCTTC. Translation: CSAETRDGNYGYTF.

With respect to this clonotype: This may be a read error, as it is one base from a much larger clone. The gene calls are TRBV12-3 or TRBV12-4 and TRBJ2-5; the D gene is possibly TRBD2 (5 bases). The end of the DNA aligns better with TRBJ2-7, so the J call may be wrong. CDR3 length: 16 residues. The CDR3 spells CASSLDGFGDHYEQYF. The CDR3 nucleotides are TGTGCCAGCAGTTTAGATGGATTCGGGGATCACTACGAGCAGTACTTC.

The V gene is TRBV5-1, the J gene TRBJ1-2; 9 nucleotides line up with TRBD1. Germline V gene sequence: CDR1 SGHRS, CDR2 YFSETQ. V lost 4 bases and J lost 8; bases outside the gene matches: 12. CDR3 size: 15 residues. This chain's CDR3 is CASSQTVQGARGYTF. Written as DNA, the CDR3 is TGCGCCAGCAGCCAAACAGTACAGGGGGCAAGAGGCTACACCTTC.

CDR3 residues: CASSDPWGSPRREQYF. The CDR3 DNA reads TGCGCCAGCAGTGACCCCTGGGGCAGCCCAAGGCGCGAGCAGTACTTC. The rearrangement uses TRBV10-2 and TRBJ2-5; maybe TRBD1 (5 bases). The tail of the sequence fits TRBJ2-7 better, so the J call may be wrong. Germline V gene sequence: CDR1 WSHSY, CDR2 SAAADI. The CDR3 contains 16 residues.

The chain joins TRBV6-1 to TRBJ1-2, with 7 positions matching TRBD1. The CDR3 has 14 amino acids. After removal of 3 bases from V and 3 bases from J, the junction contained 4 bases not matched to a gene. Germline values: CDR1 MNHNS, CDR2 SASEGT. CDR3 region: CASSDAQGYYGYTF. CDR3 coding DNA: TGTGCCAGCAGTGACGCACAGGGGTACTATGGCTACACCTTC.

Remarks on this clonotype: The conserved phenylalanine or tryptophan normally closing the CDR3 is absent here, so this likely arose from a read error. V usage is TRBV28 and J usage is TRBJ2-4; a possible D gene is TRBD2 (6 bases). Between the trimmed V and J ends, which lost 3 bases and 3 bases, there was a span of 12 bases. The CDR3 runs 15 residues. The germline CDR1 and CDR2 sequences are MDHEN and SYDVKM. CDR3 loop: CASSFGGASKNIQYL. The CDR3 nucleotides are TGTGCCAGCAGTTTCGGAGGGGCCAGCAAAAACATTCAGTACTTA.

The rearrangement joins TRBV27 to TRBJ2-7; D is possibly TRBD1 or TRBD2 (6 bases each). This CDR3 comprises 13 residues. The germline V gene encodes CDR1 MNHEY and CDR2 SMNVEV (reference sequence). V was cut by 5 bases and J by 6 bases, with 14 bases left in between. The CDR3 bases are TGTGCCAGCAGTGTACCCGGGGGCGGCGAGCAGTACTTC. Amino acids: CASSVPGGGEQYF.

This clonotype was counted between two and nine times. V usage is TRBV29-1 and J usage is TRBJ2-1, with unresolved D. V was pared by 0 bases and J by 8 bases, with 8 bases between. Germline-derived CDR1 and CDR2 are SQVTM and ANQGSEA. There are 12 residues in the CDR3. The CDR3 here is CSVEDLADEQFF. CDR3 nucleotide sequence: TGCAGCGTTGAAGATTTAGCCGATGAGCAGTTCTTC.

The CDR3 reads CASSNAVTLYSNQPQHF. The CDR3 nucleotides read TGTGCCAGCAGTAATGCAGTGACACTGTATAGCAATCAGCCCCAGCATTTT. J is TRBJ1-5 and V is TRBV28; no reliable D call. The CDR3 length is 17 residues. Trimming shortened V by 5 bases and J by 0 bases, and 17 bases separated the two germline ends. Germline V lookup: CDR1 MDHEN, CDR2 SYDVKM. The entire variable domain, with the rest obtained from reference TRBV28 and TRBJ1-5, is as follows: DVKVTQSSRYLVKRTGEKVFLECVQDMDHENMFWYRQDPGLGLRLIYFSYDVKMKEKGDIPEGYSVSREKKERFSLILESASTNQTSMYLCASSNAVTLYSNQPQHFGDGTRLSIL.

V and J are TRBV5-1 and TRBJ2-2; 9 bases fit TRBD2. V lost 5 bases and J lost 4; bases outside the gene matches: 6. Germline V lookup: CDR1 SGHRS, CDR2 YFSETQ. This CDR3 spans 15 amino acids. CDR3 loop: CASRRGGRGTGELFF. DNA of the CDR3: TGCGCCAGCAGACGTGGCGGGAGGGGCACCGGGGAGCTGTTTTTT.

Points on this clonotype: Compared with germline, one end of the junction differs, possibly owing to a read error. The V call is TRBV7-6, the J call TRBJ2-3; 7 bases match TRBD2. This CDR3 region has 15 residues. CDR1 and CDR2 (germline): SGHVS, FNYEAQ. CDR3 nucleotide sequence: TGTGCCAGCAGCTTACTAGCGACTAGCACAGATACGCGGTATTTT. Residues: CASSLLATSTDTRYF.

The chain combines TRBV4-2 with TRBJ2-7; D is undetermined. The CDR3 consists of 11 residues. Germline V gives CDR1 LGHNA, CDR2 YNFKEQ. V lost 4 bases to trimming and J lost 7 bases, with 8 bases between them. The CDR3 sequence is CASSRFEEQYF. CDR3 in DNA: TGTGCCAGCAGCCGCTTCGAAGAGCAGTACTTC.

A single count supports this clonotype. The rearrangement links TRBV4-2 to TRBJ2-1, with 14 bases fitting TRBD2. Looked up from germline, CDR1 is LGHNA and CDR2 is YNFKEQ. V was clipped by 4 bases and J by 1 base; unmatched bases: 6. The CDR3 has 18 amino acids. CDR3 residues: CASSPTTSGRVSYNEQFF. Written as DNA, the CDR3 is TGTGCCAGCAGCCCGACGACTAGCGGGAGGGTGTCCTACAATGAGCAGTTCTTC.

This clonotype has at least ten counts. The V call is TRBV10-3, the J call TRBJ2-4; 11 bases are a match to TRBD2. The DNA end is more similar to TRBJ2-7, so the J call may be wrong. The germline V gene has CDR1 ENHRY and CDR2 SYGVKD. The CDR3 consists of 14 residues. CDR3 in DNA: TGTGCCATCAGCTCCGGGACTAGCGGCTACGAGCAGTACTTC. Protein product: CAISSGTSGYEQYF.

The rearrangement uses TRBV20-1 and TRBJ2-1, with D uncertain. Trimming removed 1 base at V and 4 bases at J, with 14 bases between. Germline lookup yields CDR1 DFQATT and CDR2 SNEGSKA (reference sequence). This CDR3 has 15 amino acids. The CDR3 nucleotides are TGCAGTGCTAGAGCCGACACGGAAGTTTACAATGAGCAGTTCTTC. Its protein is CSARADTEVYNEQFF.

The V and J genes are TRBV6-6 and TRBJ2-1, with 15 bases identical to TRBD2. This CDR3 has 13 amino acids. Germline values: CDR1 MNHNY, CDR2 SVGAGI (reference sequence). The J segment lost 12 bases and the V segment lost 8 bases, leaving 5 bases of the junction unmatched. The CDR3 DNA sequence: TGTGCCAGCGGAAGGACTAGCGGGAGGGGGCAGTTCTTC. Translated: CASGRTSGRGQFF.

V usage is TRBV7-3 and J usage is TRBJ2-1; D might be TRBD2 (6 bases). Germline CDR1 and CDR2: SGHTA and FQGTGA. CDR3 length: 13 residues. V lost 5 bases and J 7 bases, leaving 12 bases between the germline ends. CDR3 sequence: CASSVGGENEQFF. The CDR3 nucleotides read TGTGCCAGCAGCGTAGGAGGGGAGAATGAGCAGTTCTTC. Full variable domain (missing parts from reference TRBV7-3 and TRBJ2-1): GAGVSQTPSNKVTEKGKYVELRCDPISGHTALYWYRQSLGQGPEFLIYFQGTGAADDSGLPNDRFFAVRPEGSVSTLKIQRTERGDSAVYLCASSVGGENEQFFGPGTRLTVL.

In this sample, this clonotype turned up many times. The rearrangement links TRBV9 to TRBJ1-6, with a weak D call TRBD1 (5 bases). V gave up 4 bases and J gave up 9 bases, with 14 bases separating them. Germline CDR1 reads SGDLS; CDR2 reads YYNGEE. The CDR3 consists of 14 residues. DNA for the CDR3: TGTGCCAGCAGCACCCGGGACGGATTTTCACCCCTCCACTTT. Its protein is CASSTRDGFSPLHF.

This clonotype was seen a few times. V is TRBV20-1 and J is TRBJ2-7; D not resolved. Germline-derived CDR1 and CDR2 are DFQATT and SNEGSKA (reference sequence). Trimming took 3 bases from V and 0 from J, leaving 9 bases between them. CDR3 length: 13 residues. CDR3 DNA sequence: TGCAGTGCTAGTCGGCTGAGCTCCTACGAGCAGTACTTC. Its protein product is CSASRLSSYEQYF.